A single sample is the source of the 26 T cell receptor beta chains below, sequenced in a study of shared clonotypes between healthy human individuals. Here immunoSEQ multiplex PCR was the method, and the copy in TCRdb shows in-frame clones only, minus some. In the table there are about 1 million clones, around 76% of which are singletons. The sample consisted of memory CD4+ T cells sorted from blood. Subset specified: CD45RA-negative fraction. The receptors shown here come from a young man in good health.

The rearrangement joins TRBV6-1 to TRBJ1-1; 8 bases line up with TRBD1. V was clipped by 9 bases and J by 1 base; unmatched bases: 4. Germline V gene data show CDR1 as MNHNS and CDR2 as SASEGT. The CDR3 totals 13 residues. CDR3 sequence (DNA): TGTGCCAGTGGGGACAGGCCGAACACTGAAGCTTTCTTT. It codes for CASGDRPNTEAFF.

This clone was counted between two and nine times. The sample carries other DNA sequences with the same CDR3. The CDR3 DNA follows: TGCGCCAGCAGCTTGACTAGCTCCTACGAGCAGTACTTC. Its protein product is CASSLTSSYEQYF. The chain combines TRBV5-1 with TRBJ2-7, with a weak D call TRBD2 (5 bases). CDR1 and CDR2 from the germline V gene are SGHRS and YFSETQ. The CDR3 consists of 13 residues. V was clipped by 1 base and J by 0 bases, with 5 bases between them.

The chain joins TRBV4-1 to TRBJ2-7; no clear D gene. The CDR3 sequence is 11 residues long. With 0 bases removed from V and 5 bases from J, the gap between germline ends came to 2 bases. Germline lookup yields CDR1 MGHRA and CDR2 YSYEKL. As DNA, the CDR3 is TGCGCCAGCAGCCAAGATCACGAGCAGTACTTC. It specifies CASSQDHEQYF.

The CDR3 region is CASSTTGTGVSEKLFF. The CDR3 DNA is TGTGCCAGCAGCACGACCGGGACAGGGGTCTCGGAAAAACTGTTTTTT. The chain couples TRBV5-4 to TRBJ1-4; 10 positions match TRBD1. Germline V gene data show CDR1 as SGHNT and CDR2 as YYREEE (reference sequence). This CDR3 is built from 16 residues. With V trimmed by 4 bases and J by 8 bases, 11 bases remained unmatched.

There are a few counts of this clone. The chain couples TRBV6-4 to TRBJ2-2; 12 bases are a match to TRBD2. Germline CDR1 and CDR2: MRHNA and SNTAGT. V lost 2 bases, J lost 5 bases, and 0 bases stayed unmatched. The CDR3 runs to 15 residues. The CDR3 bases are TGTGCCAGCAGTGACGGGACTAGCGGGACCGGGGAGCTGTTTTTT. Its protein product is CASSDGTSGTGELFF.

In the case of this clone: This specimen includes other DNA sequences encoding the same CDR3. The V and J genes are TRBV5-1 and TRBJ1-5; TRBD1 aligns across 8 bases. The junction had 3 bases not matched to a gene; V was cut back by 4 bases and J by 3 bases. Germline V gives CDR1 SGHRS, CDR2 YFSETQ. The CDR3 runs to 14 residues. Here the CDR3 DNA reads TGCGCCAGCAGCCTGACAGGGGACAATCAGCCCCAGCATTTT. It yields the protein CASSLTGDNQPQHF.

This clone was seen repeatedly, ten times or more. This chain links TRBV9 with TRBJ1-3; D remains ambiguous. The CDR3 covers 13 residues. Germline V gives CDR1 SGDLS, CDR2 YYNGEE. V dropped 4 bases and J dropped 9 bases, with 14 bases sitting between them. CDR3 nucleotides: TGTGCCAGCAGCTCCTTAATATTAGGCACCATATATTTT. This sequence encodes CASSSLILGTIYF.

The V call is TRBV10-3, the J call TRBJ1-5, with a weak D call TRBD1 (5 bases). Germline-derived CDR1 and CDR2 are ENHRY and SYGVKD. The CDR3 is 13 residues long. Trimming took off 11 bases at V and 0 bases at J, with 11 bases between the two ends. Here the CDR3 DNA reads TGTGCCTCGGGCAGGGATAGCAATCAGCCCCAGCATTTT. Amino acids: CASGRDSNQPQHF.

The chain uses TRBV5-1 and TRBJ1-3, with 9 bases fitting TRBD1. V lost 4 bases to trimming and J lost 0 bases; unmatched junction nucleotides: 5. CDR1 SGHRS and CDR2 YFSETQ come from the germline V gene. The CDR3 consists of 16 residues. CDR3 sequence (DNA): TGCGCCAGCAGCCCGGGACAGGGCTCCTCTGGAAACACCATATATTTT. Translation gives CASSPGQGSSGNTIYF.

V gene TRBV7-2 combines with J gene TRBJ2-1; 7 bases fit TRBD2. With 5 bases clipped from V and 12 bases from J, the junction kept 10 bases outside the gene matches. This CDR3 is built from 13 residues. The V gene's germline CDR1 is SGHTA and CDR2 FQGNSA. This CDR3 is CASSLTGLVGQFF. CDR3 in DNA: TGTGCCAGCAGCCTCACCGGACTAGTTGGGCAGTTCTTC.

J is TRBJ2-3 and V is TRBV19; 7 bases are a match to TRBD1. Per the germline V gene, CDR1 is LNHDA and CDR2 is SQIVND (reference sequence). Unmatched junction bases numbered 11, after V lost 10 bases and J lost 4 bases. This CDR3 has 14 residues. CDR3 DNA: TGTGCCACCCTAAGAGGACAGGACGCAGATACGCAGTATTTT. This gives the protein CATLRGQDADTQYF.

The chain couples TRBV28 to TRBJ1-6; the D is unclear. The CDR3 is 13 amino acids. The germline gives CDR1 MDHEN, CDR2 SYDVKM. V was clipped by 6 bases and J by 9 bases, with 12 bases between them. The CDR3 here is CASREREASPLHF. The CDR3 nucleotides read TGTGCCAGCAGAGAGCGCGAGGCTTCACCCCTCCACTTT.

The DNA for the CDR3 is TGTGCCAGCAGTTTCAGGGGAACCTACGAGCAGTACTTC. It is translated as CASSFRGTYEQYF. This chain links TRBV6-5 with TRBJ2-5; the D gene is possibly TRBD1 (6 bases). The DNA end is a closer match to TRBJ2-7, so the J assignment may be wrong. The CDR3 has 13 amino acids. CDR1 is MNHEY, CDR2 SVGAGI, per germline.

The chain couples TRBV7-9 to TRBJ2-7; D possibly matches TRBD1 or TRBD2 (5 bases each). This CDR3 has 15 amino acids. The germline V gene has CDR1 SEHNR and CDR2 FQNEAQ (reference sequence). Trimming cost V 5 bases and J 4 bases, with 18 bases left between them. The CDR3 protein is CASSRSGGMAYEQYF. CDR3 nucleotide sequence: TGTGCCAGCAGCCGGTCTGGGGGTATGGCGTACGAGCAGTACTTC.

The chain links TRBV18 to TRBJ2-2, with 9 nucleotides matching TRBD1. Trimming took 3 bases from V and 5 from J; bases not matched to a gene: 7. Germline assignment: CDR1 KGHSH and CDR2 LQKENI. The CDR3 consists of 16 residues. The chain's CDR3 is CASSPAQGALTGELFF. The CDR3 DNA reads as TGTGCCAGCTCACCTGCACAGGGGGCGCTTACCGGGGAGCTGTTTTTT.

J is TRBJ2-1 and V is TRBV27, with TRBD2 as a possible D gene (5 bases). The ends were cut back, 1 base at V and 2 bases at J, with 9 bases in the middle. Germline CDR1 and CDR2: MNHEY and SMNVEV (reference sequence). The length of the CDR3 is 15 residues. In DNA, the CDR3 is TGTGCCAGCAGTTTATACGGGGTAACCTACAATGAGCAGTTCTTC. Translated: CASSLYGVTYNEQFF.

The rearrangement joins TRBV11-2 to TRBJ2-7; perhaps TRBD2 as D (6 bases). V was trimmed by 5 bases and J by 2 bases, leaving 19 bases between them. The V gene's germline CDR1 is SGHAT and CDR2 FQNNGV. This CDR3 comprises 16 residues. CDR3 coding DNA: TGTGCCAGCAGCCGAGGATCCGGGACTGGTACCTACGAGCAGTACTTC. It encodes CASSRGSGTGTYEQYF.

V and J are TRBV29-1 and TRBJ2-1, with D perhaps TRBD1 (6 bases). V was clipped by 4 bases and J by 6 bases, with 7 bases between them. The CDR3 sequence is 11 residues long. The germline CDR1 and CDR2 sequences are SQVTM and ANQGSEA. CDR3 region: CSVGGRNEQFF. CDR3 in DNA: TGCAGCGTTGGGGGGCGCAATGAGCAGTTCTTC.

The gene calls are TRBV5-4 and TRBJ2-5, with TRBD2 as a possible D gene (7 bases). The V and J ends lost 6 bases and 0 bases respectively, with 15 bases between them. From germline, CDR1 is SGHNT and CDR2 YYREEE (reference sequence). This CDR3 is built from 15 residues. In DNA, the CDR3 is TGTGCCAGCACCCTAGGGGGGGGGCACCAAGAGACCCAGTACTTC. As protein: CASTLGGGHQETQYF. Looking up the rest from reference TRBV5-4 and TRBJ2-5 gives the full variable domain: ETGVTQSPTHLIKTRGQQVTLRCSSQSGHNTVSWYQQALGQGPQFIFQYYREEENGRGNFPPRFSGLQFPNYSSELNVNALELDDSALYLCASTLGGGHQETQYFGPGTRLLVL.

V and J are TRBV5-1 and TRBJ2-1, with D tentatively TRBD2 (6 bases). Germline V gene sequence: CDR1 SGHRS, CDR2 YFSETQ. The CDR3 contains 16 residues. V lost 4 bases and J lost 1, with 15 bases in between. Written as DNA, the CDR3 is TGCGCCAGCAGCCTAGTAGCGGTCGGGTCCTACAATGAGCAGTTCTTC. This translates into CASSLVAVGSYNEQFF.

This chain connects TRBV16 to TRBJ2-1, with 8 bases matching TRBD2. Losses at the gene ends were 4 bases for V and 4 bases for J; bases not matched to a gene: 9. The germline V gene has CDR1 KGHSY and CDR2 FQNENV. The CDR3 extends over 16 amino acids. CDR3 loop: CASSRVAGSFYNEQFF. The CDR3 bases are TGTGCCAGCAGCCGGGTAGCGGGATCATTTTACAATGAGCAGTTCTTC.

The CDR3 region has the DNA TGTGCCAGCAGCCAGACGGGAAACACCATATATTTT. Amino acid sequence: CASSQTGNTIYF. The V gene is TRBV14, the J gene TRBJ1-3, with D unclear. This CDR3 has 12 residues. The V gene lost 3 bases and the J gene lost 4 bases, with 4 bases spanning the gap. The germline CDR1 and CDR2 sequences are SGHDN and FVKESK.

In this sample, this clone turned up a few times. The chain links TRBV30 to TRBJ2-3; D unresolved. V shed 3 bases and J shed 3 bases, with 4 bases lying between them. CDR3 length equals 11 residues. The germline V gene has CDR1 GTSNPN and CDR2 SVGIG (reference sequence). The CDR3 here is CAWRLTDTQYF. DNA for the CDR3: TGTGCCTGGAGACTTACAGATACGCAGTATTTT. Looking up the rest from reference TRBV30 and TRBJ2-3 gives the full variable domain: SQTIHQWPATLVQPVGSPLSLECTVEGTSNPNLYWYRQAAGRGLQLLFYSVGIGQISSEVPQNLSASRPQDRQFILSSKKLLLSDSGFYLCAWRLTDTQYFGPGTRLTVL.

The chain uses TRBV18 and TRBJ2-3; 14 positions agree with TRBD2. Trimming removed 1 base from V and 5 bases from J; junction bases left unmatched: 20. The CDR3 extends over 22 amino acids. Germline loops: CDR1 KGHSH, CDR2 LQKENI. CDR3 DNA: TGTGCCAGCTCACCACTCAAGACCTCCGGGACTAGCGGGAGCCCTCCTAAAGATACGCAGTATTTT. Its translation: CASSPLKTSGTSGSPPKDTQYF.

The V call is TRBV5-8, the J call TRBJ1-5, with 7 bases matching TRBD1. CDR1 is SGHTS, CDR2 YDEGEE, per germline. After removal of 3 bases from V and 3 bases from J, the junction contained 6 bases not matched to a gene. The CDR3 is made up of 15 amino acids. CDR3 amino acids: CASSSGQAVNQPQHF. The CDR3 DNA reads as TGTGCCAGCAGCTCCGGACAGGCCGTCAATCAGCCCCAGCATTTT.

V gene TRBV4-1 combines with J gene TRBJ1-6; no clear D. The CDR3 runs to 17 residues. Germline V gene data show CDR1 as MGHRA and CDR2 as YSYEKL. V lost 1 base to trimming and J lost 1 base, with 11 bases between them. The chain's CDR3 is CASSQGTGGSYNSPLHF. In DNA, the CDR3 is TGCGCCAGCAGCCAAGGAACGGGAGGGTCCTATAATTCACCCCTCCACTTT.